Each of the 8 T cell receptor beta chains below was sequenced from the same sample in a study of CD8 T cells in Susac syndrome (dated by TCRdb to the late 2010s). The library was prepared using the immunoSEQ multiplex PCR assay. RNA was extracted using the RNeasy kit, and about 0.5 to 1 microgram was reverse transcribed with random hexamers. The raw public reads went through TCRdb reprocessing: fastp at Q25, MiXCR clone calling, in-frame beta chains kept. Merged by CDR3 protein, the rows form single entries marked with the most common genes and DNA. This sample is represented by 70,000 to 100,000 distinct CDR3 sequences; roughly 96% of them were singletons. 0.62% of the sample belongs to the ten largest clones. What was sequenced was CD8+ T cells from PBMCs. These receptor sequences come from a human donor with Susac syndrome.

The V call is TRBV9, the J call TRBJ1-1; TRBD1 aligns across 7 bases. Germline V gives CDR1 SGDLS, CDR2 YYNGEE. After removal of 4 bases from V and 0 bases from J, the junction contained 12 bases not matched to a gene. The CDR3 is made up of 17 amino acids. This CDR3 reads CASSPLQGTVLNTEAFF. As DNA, the CDR3 is TGTGCCAGCAGCCCTCTACAGGGGACGGTATTGAACACTGAAGCTTTCTTT.

The chain uses TRBV20-1 and TRBJ2-1, with unresolved D. V was shortened by 3 bases and J by 6 bases, with 3 bases between the two germline ends. The CDR3 sequence is 10 residues long. Per germline, CDR1 DFQATT and CDR2 SNEGSKA (reference sequence). In nucleotides, the CDR3 is TGCAGTGCTAGGGTCAATGAGCAGTTCTTC. Translated: CSARVNEQFF.

This chain links TRBV5-1 with TRBJ1-1, with 9 bases matching TRBD1. CDR1 is SGHRS and CDR2 is YFSETQ in the germline V gene. V shed 4 bases, J shed 0 bases, and the junction held 7 bases outside the gene matches. The CDR3 is 16 residues long. The CDR3 sequence: CASSADGTGMNTEAFF. The CDR3 bases are TGCGCCAGCAGCGCAGATGGGACAGGGATGAACACTGAAGCTTTCTTT. The full variable domain, completed using reference TRBV5-1 and TRBJ1-1, is KAGVTQTPRYLIKTRGQQVTLSCSPISGHRSVSWYQQTPGQGLQFLFEYFSETQRNKGNFPGRFSGRQFSNSRSEMNVSTLELGDSALYLCASSADGTGMNTEAFFGQGTRLTVV.

The genes are TRBV5-1 and TRBJ2-1; D perhaps matches TRBD1 (6 bases). This CDR3 spans 17 amino acids. Trimming cost V 4 bases and J 6 bases, with 23 bases left between them. Germline CDR1 and CDR2: SGHRS and YFSETQ. The CDR3 reads CASSGARRTANFNEQFF. CDR3 bases: TGCGCCAGCAGCGGGGCGCGTCGGACAGCCAACTTCAATGAGCAGTTCTTC.

The gene calls are TRBV12-3 or TRBV12-4 and TRBJ2-1; D is unclear. The CDR3 has 16 residues. The V end was cut by 4 bases, the J end by 0 bases, with 13 bases between. The CDR3 loop is CASSSRFASSYNEQFF. As DNA, the CDR3 is TGTGCCAGCAGTTCCAGGTTCGCTAGCTCCTACAATGAGCAGTTCTTC.

The chain joins TRBV6-2 or TRBV6-3 to TRBJ1-2, with D unclear. The length of the CDR3 is 14 residues. From germline, CDR1 is MNHEY and CDR2 SVGEGT. With 6 bases removed from V and 2 bases from J, the gap between germline ends came to 13 bases. CDR3 DNA: TGTGCCAGCAGGAACACAGTGTTCAACTATGGCTACACCTTC. Encoded protein: CASRNTVFNYGYTF.

The chain is built from TRBV12-3 or TRBV12-4 and TRBJ2-5; the D is unclear. The length of the CDR3 is 13 residues. V gave up 5 bases and J gave up 2 bases, with 9 bases separating them. The CDR3 bases are TGTGCCAGCAGTATCACTGGGCAAGAGACCCAGTACTTC. Residues: CASSITGQETQYF.

This rearrangement joins TRBV27 to TRBJ2-1; D not resolved. CDR3 length: 13 amino acids. The V and J ends lost 5 bases and 2 bases respectively, with 7 bases between them. The germline gives CDR1 MNHEY, CDR2 SMNVEV (reference sequence). In nucleotides, the CDR3 is TGTGCCAGCAGTCTCATCGCCTACAATGAGCAGTTCTTC. Protein sequence: CASSLIAYNEQFF.